The entry that follows covers one T cell receptor beta chain sequence. What antigen it recognizes has not been identified. No much larger clone is present one base from it, and per-base qualities are unavailable. The germline V gene provides CDR1 SGDLS and CDR2 YYNGEE. The CDR3 starts with the cysteine, ends with the phenylalanine, and has 16 residues. CDR3 DNA is the only sequence kept; it has 48 bases, read in frame from the first base. Compared with germline, V lacks 4 bases and J lacks 3 bases; bases without a gene match: 13. This sample is drawn from a study of blood T cell repertoires in COVID-19 (dated by TCRdb to about 2020). Turning to the overall study: Collaborator samples came from the United States, Italy and Spain and covered acute and convalescent phases of COVID-19. The material from the prospective study consisted of cDNA or gDNA derived from T cells, B-cell-depleted T cells, or PBMCs. Deeply sampled blood TCRbeta repertoires from subjects exposed to, actively infected with, or recovered from COVID-19 were included in the dataset. The repertoires were made available in a free public database intended to serve as a resource for research on the immune response to SARS-CoV-2. The samples were drawn from the first 160 participants of the ongoing ImmuneRACE study and from some 1,300 subjects provided by 6 global collaborators. Nearly every sample came with metadata listing a de-identified subject ID, COVID-19 status, age in years and sex. Where available, HLA class I and class II types were taken from metadata supplied by the sample provider and were not determined by assay-based typing. The study at large found these results: How much clinical and demographic metadata was included differed by source and by participant, and the metadata was provided uncurated.

TCRbeta CDR3 regions were amplified from genomic DNA using the immunoSEQ Assay, a bias-controlled multiplex PCR. The paper's data handling went like this. Within the assay, amplification of reference gene primers was used to estimate how many nucleated cells each sample contained. Sequence reads were collapsed and filtered to measure the absolute abundance of every unique TCRbeta CDR3 rearrangement. For each sample, productive Simpson clonality was calculated as the square root of Simpson's diversity index across productive rearrangements. The table comes from immuneACCESS by way of TCRdb, which keeps in-frame sequences with V and J called. Part of the clones is missing from these tables; in studies checked, under half for an unresolved V gene and the rest for unknown reasons. For V, J and clone size, that table is used; D and trimming come from the DNA. The sample table records about 340,000 clones; about nine tenths of these occur just once. The ten top clones hold 6% to 7% of the sample.

In Seattle, one collaborating source enrolled patients while the infection was active and tracked those patients longitudinally over the course of disease. Collaborating institutions collected whole blood in K2EDTA tubes following their own protocols. For TCRbeta analysis, collaborators shipped samples in one of three forms: frozen whole blood, isolated PBMCs, or DNA extracted from either of those sample types. The chain joins TRBV9 to TRBJ2-7; TRBD2 fits 7 bases in the junction. This TCR was recovered from a woman between 45 and 65 years old with COVID-19, enrolled during active disease. Sample: peripheral blood. The DNA reads as follows: TGTGCCAGCAGCCCAACTTCCGGGGGGAGGTACTACGAGCAGTACTTC. Its coded protein is CASSPTSGGRYYEQYF.